Detailed here is one T cell receptor beta chain. The sample belongs to a study of blood T cell repertoires in COVID-19. The CDR3 runs 17 residues. Germline assignment: CDR1 SGDLS and CDR2 YYNGEE. The V segment lost 0 bases and the J segment 6 bases; nucleotides outside the gene matches: 6. Sequenced by immunoSEQ multiplex PCR; TCRdb stores in-frame clones only, minus some. The sample consists of tens of thousands of clones, roughly 87% of them appearing once. The chain employs TRBV9 and TRBJ2-2; 12 positions agree with TRBD2. The sequence came from a woman over 75 with acute or convalescent COVID-19. Sequenced material: peripheral blood. CDR3: CASSVDRTSGIPGELFF. Here the CDR3 DNA reads TGTGCCAGCAGCGTAGACAGGACTAGCGGGATACCCGGGGAGCTGTTTTTT.